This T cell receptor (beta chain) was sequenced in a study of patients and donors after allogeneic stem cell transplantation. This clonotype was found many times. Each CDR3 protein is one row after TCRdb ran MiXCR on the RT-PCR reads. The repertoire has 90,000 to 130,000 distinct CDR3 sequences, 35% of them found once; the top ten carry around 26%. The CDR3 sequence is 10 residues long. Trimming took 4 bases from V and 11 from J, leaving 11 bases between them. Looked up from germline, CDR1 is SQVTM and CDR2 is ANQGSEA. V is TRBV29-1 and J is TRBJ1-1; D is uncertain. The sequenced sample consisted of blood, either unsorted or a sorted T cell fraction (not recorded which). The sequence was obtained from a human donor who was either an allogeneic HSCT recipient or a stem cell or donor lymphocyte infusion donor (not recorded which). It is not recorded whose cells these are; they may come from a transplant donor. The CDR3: CSVGLGRAFF. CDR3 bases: TGCAGCGTTGGTCTAGGGCGGGCTTTCTTT.